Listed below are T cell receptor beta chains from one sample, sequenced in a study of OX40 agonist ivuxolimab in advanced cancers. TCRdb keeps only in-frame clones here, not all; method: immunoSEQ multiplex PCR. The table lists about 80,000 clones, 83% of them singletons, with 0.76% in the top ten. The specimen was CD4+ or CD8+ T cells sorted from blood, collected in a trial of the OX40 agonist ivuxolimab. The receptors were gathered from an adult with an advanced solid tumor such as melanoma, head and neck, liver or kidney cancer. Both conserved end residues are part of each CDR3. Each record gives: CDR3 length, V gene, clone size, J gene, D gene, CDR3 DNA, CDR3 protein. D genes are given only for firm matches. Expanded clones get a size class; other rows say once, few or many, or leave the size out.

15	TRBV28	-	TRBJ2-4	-	TGTGCCAGCAGTAAGACCGGGCCTGCTAAGGACATTCAGTACTTC	CASSKTGPAKDIQYF
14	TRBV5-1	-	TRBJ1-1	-	TGCGCCAGCAGCTTGGAACAGTTGAACACTGAAGCTTTCTTT	CASSLEQLNTEAFF
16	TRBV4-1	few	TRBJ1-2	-	TGCGCCAGCAGCCAAGATGGGGGCAGGTACGGCTATGGCTACACCTTC	CASSQDGGRYGYGYTF
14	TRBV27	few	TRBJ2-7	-	TGTGCCAGCAGTTTATGGTCAGGAGGCTACGAGCAGTACTTC	CASSLWSGGYEQYF
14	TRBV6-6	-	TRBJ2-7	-	TGTGCCAGCAGTGGGCCCGGGAAAACCTACGAGCAGTACTTC	CASSGPGKTYEQYF
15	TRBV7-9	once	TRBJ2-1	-	TGTGCCAGCAGCTTAGGGACAGACCCCTACAATGAGCAGTTCTTC	CASSLGTDPYNEQFF
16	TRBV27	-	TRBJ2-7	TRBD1	TGTGCCAGCAGTTTAATCCCGGGACAGGCTTCCTACGAGCAGTACTTC	CASSLIPGQASYEQYF
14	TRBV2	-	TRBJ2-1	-	TGTGCCAGCAGTACCGGACCTACCTACAATGAGCAGTTCTTC	CASSTGPTYNEQFF
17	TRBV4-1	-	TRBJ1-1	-	TGCGCCAGCAGCCAAGGTAGGGTGAGTGGAGTGAACACTGAAGCTTTCTTT	CASSQGRVSGVNTEAFF
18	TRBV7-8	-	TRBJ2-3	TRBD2	TGTGCCAGCAGCTTAGTATTGGGCGGGAGGAAAAGCACAGATACGCAGTATTTT	CASSLVLGGRKSTDTQYF
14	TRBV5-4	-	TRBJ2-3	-	TGTGCCAGCAGCCCGGAGTTGCGCACAGATACGCAGTATTTT	CASSPELRTDTQYF
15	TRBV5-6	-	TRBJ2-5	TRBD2	TGTGCCAGCAGCTACCGATTAGCGGGAGGAGAGACCCAGTACTTC	CASSYRLAGGETQYF
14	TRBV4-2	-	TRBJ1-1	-	TGTGCCAGCAGCCAAGGGACAAGAAACACTGAAGCTTTCTTT	CASSQGTRNTEAFF